The entry below describes one TCR beta chain. The antigen remains unidentified. This entry comes from a study of beta chain features in type 1 diabetes. Points from the study as a whole: With patients and controls alike, PCR might favor shorter templates to an equal degree. Naive, central memory and regulatory TCRB repertoires appeared more similar among patients than healthy donors. Over-representation of high TCR-expressing cells was a possible consequence of cDNA sequencing. People with Type 1 diabetes carried modestly yet significantly shorter TCRB CDR3s in all four CD4+ subsets.

cDNA synthesis used the whole RNA isolate, giving expressed TCRB sequences. Profiled with immunoSEQ multiplex PCR; TCRdb holds only in-frame clones, not every one. The sample lists hundreds of thousands of clones, around 68% occurring once. J gave up 4 bases and V 4 bases, and 5 bases lay outside the gene matches. This CDR3 is built from 15 residues. Germline V CDR1 and CDR2: SGDLS, YYNGEE. Sequencing was performed on naive CD4+ T cells from blood. The V call is TRBV9, the J call TRBJ2-5, with 12 nucleotides matching TRBD2. The TCR comes from a young man in good health. The chain's CDR3 is CASSSGLAGRETQYF. The CDR3 DNA reads TGTGCCAGCAGCTCAGGACTAGCGGGGAGAGAGACCCAGTACTTC.